This record concerns one T cell receptor (beta chain) sequence. Its antigen specificity is not known. The record has no base qualities; no much larger clone is one base away. The record originates from a study of T cell changes during pregnancy in multiple sclerosis (dated by TCRdb to between 2017 and 2020). In the study overall: The study examined how the T cell repertoire changed over the course of pregnancy in women with multiple sclerosis.

The method was the immunoSEQ multiplex PCR assay. In TCRdb, the immuneACCESS table is reduced to in-frame sequences with V and J assigned. These tables do not hold every clone; where another copy was compared, an unresolved V gene accounts for under half, and the others remain unexplained. Recorded for this sample are around 70,000 clones; around 94% of them occurred a single time. The top ten clones comprise approximately 0.63% of the sample. Spanning cysteine to phenylalanine, the CDR3 consists of 16 amino acids. Kept here is only the CDR3 DNA, which spans 48 bases and is read in frame from base 1. Germline trimming amounts to 1 base on V and 4 bases on J, with 8 as the count of junction bases outside the gene matches. From a lookup of the germline V gene, CDR1 and CDR2 are SGHAT and FQNNGV.

This TCR derives from a female donor with multiple sclerosis, enrolled in a pregnancy study. The sample in question was peripheral blood, obtained in the third trimester of pregnancy. The chain is made from TRBV11-2 and TRBJ1-1, with 8 junctional bases fitting TRBD1. This receptor carries the CDR3 CASSLAGQGVPTEAFF. The DNA is as follows: TGTGCCAGCAGCTTAGCTGGACAGGGCGTCCCCACTGAAGCTTTCTTT.